Each of the 11 T cell receptor beta chains below was sequenced from the same sample in a study of blood T cell repertoires in COVID-19. Libraries were prepared by immunoSEQ multiplex PCR; TCRdb keeps only in-frame clonotypes and omits some of them. The sample has about 480,000 clones; 70% to 90% are singletons. Sequenced: peripheral blood. These TCRs come from a woman aged 50 to 60 with COVID-19, enrolled during active disease.

This clone was seen only a few times. Here the CDR3 reads CASSIGDRDAGYTF. The CDR3 region has the DNA TGTGCCAGTAGTATAGGTGACAGGGACGCCGGCTACACCTTC. This chain connects TRBV19 to TRBJ1-2; TRBD1 matches 7 bases. This CDR3 is built from 14 residues. Germline V gene sequence: CDR1 LNHDA, CDR2 SQIVND (reference sequence). Trimming cost V 1 base and J 8 bases; bases outside gene matches: 7.

The V gene is TRBV24-1, the J gene TRBJ2-3, with D uncertain. V was cut by 4 bases and J by 0 bases, with 10 bases left in between. This CDR3 region has 15 residues. Germline V lookup: CDR1 KGHDR, CDR2 SFDVKD. CDR3 protein: CATSDGISSTDTQYF. The CDR3 DNA sequence: TGTGCCACCAGTGACGGTATTTCTAGCACAGATACGCAGTATTTT.

This chain links TRBV10-3 with TRBJ2-1; possible D gene TRBD2, 6 bases. Germline CDR1 is ENHRY and CDR2 is SYGVKD. The ends were cut back, 3 bases at V and 9 bases at J, with 6 bases in the middle. This CDR3 is 11 amino acids long. The chain's CDR3 is CAISDGSEQFF. The CDR3 coding sequence is TGTGCCATCAGTGACGGGAGTGAGCAGTTCTTC.

V is TRBV12-3 or TRBV12-4 and J is TRBJ2-7, with TRBD2 as a possible D gene (7 bases). There are 12 residues in the CDR3. V was pared by 8 bases and J by 7 bases, with 15 bases between. This CDR3 is CASLGGRREQYF. As DNA, the CDR3 is TGTGCCAGCTTGGGGGGGCGAAGAGAGCAGTACTTC.

A single count supports this clone. The chain uses TRBV6-5 and TRBJ2-3; 7 bases are a match to TRBD1. CDR1 and CDR2 from the germline V gene are MNHEY and SVGAGI. CDR3 length: 14 amino acids. The V and J ends lost 8 bases and 3 bases, in that order; junction bases with no gene match: 8. The CDR3 DNA sequence: TGTGCCAGCGAGACAGGGATCAGAACAGATACGCAGTATTTT. Its protein is CASETGIRTDTQYF.

The CDR3 protein is CASSSRSSYEQYF. The DNA of the CDR3 is TGTGCCAGCAGCTCCCGGTCTAGCTACGAGCAGTACTTC. The chain joins TRBV11-2 to TRBJ2-7; D ambiguous. CDR3 length equals 13 residues. The germline V and J ends were trimmed by 4 bases and 3 bases, with 10 bases remaining between them. Per germline, CDR1 SGHAT and CDR2 FQNNGV.

This clone was recorded only once. V usage is TRBV10-1 and J usage is TRBJ2-3; TRBD2 aligns across 8 bases. V shed 4 bases, J shed 5 bases, and the junction held 5 bases outside the gene matches. The CDR3 consists of 14 residues. Germline CDR1 reads WNHNN; CDR2 reads SYGVQD (reference sequence). CDR3 in amino acids: CASSAGGGGDTQYF. In nucleotides, the CDR3 is TGCGCCAGCAGTGCCGGGGGGGGAGGAGATACGCAGTATTTT.

The rearrangement joins TRBV4-1 to TRBJ2-7; TRBD1 aligns across 8 bases. This CDR3 is built from 16 residues. The germline V gene has CDR1 MGHRA and CDR2 YSYEKL. With 0 bases clipped from V and 4 bases from J, the junction kept 8 bases outside the gene matches. CDR3 DNA sequence: TGCGCCAGCAGCCAAGATGGGGCTCAGGGGGCTTACGAGCAGTACTTC. Its translation is CASSQDGAQGAYEQYF.

The gene calls are TRBV19 and TRBJ1-2; D perhaps matches TRBD1 (6 bases). The V gene lost 5 bases and the J gene lost 8 bases, with 18 bases spanning the gap. Germline V gene lookup returns CDR1 LNHDA and CDR2 SQIVND (reference sequence). The CDR3 sequence is 14 residues long. The CDR3 reads CASSAWDTLWGYTF. The CDR3 nucleotides are TGTGCCAGTAGTGCATGGGACACCCTGTGGGGCTACACCTTC.

The chain combines TRBV6-1 with TRBJ1-2; 7 bases are a match to TRBD1. In germline, CDR1 is MNHNS, CDR2 SASEGT. Losses at the gene ends were 1 base for V and 8 bases for J; bases not matched to a gene: 7. This CDR3 region has 14 residues. CDR3 in amino acids: CASSEGQGVEGYTF. CDR3 DNA: TGTGCCAGCAGTGAAGGACAGGGTGTAGAGGGCTACACCTTC.

The V and J genes are TRBV5-4 and TRBJ1-3; no reliable D call. The CDR3 length is 15 residues. CDR1 SGHNT and CDR2 YYREEE come from the germline V gene (reference sequence). Trimming pared 3 bases from V and 2 bases from J, leaving 12 bases between. The CDR3 coding sequence is TGTGCCAGCAGCTCGGCCCGAGAGGCTGGAAACACCATATATTTT. It specifies CASSSAREAGNTIYF.